This T cell receptor (beta chain) stems from a study of siplizumab effects on memory and regulatory T cells. The sample holds one count of this clone. Assay used: immunoSEQ multiplex PCR; TCRdb lists only in-frame clones, some missing. This sample has 95,000 to 100,000 clones, with roughly 91% found just once. Germline V CDR1 and CDR2: SGHNT, YYREEE (reference sequence). CDR3 length equals 16 residues. Trimming cost V 2 bases and J 4 bases; bases outside gene matches: 7. Input material: non-Treg CD4+ T cells sorted from blood. The rearrangement joins TRBV5-4 to TRBJ2-3; 10 nucleotides align to TRBD2. The TCR originated in a human donor in good health. The CDR3 sequence is CASSLPLTSGSDTQYF. The CDR3 DNA is TGTGCCAGCAGCTTACCTCTGACTAGCGGGTCAGATACGCAGTATTTT.